These 12 T cell receptor beta chains originate from one sample sequenced in a study of response to subunit inactivated influenza vaccine. One entry per CDR3 protein results from TCRdb running MiXCR on the RT-PCR reads. The data contain around 190,000 distinct CDR3 sequences, 13% to 15% of them singletons. Sequenced here: CD8+ T cells sorted from PBMCs, sampled 4 to 6 days after vaccination. The receptors stem from a man in his forties or fifties who received an inactivated influenza vaccine.

The rearrangement links TRBV12-3 or TRBV12-4 to TRBJ2-5; D possibly matches TRBD1 or TRBD2 (5 bases each). V dropped 5 bases and J dropped 5 bases, with 15 bases sitting between them. CDR3 length equals 14 residues. CDR3 protein: CASSPRDVVETQYF. The CDR3 DNA sequence: TGTGCCAGCAGTCCACGGGACGTGGTGGAGACCCAGTACTTC.

In its sample, this clonotype was seen a few times. The CDR3 is CASSQGRLAKETQYF. The CDR3 coding sequence is TGTGCCAGCAGCCAAGGCCGACTAGCGAAAGAGACCCAGTACTTC. The chain recombines TRBV3-1 with TRBJ2-5; TRBD2 matches 8 bases. Germline V gene sequence: CDR1 LGHDT, CDR2 YNNKEL (reference sequence). This CDR3 region has 15 residues. V trimming: 1 base; J trimming: 3 bases; junction bases outside the gene matches: 4.

The chain has TRBV2 and TRBJ1-6, with D perhaps TRBD1 (5 bases). The CDR3 covers 15 residues. CDR1 is SNHLY, CDR2 FYNNEI, per germline. V dropped 7 bases and J dropped 0 bases, with 10 bases sitting between them. The CDR3 DNA sequence: TGTGCCAGCATCGAGGACACCTCCTATAATTCACCCCTCCACTTT. Its protein product is CASIEDTSYNSPLHF.

V gene TRBV27 combines with J gene TRBJ2-3; 7 bases line up with TRBD2. The CDR3 length is 16 residues. J gave up 5 bases and V 9 bases, and 17 bases lay outside the gene matches. The germline V gene has CDR1 MNHEY and CDR2 SMNVEV (reference sequence). Here the CDR3 DNA reads TGTGCCAGTAACCCCTCGGGGAGGGGTAGTGTAGATACGCAGTATTTT. It codes for CASNPSGRGSVDTQYF.

This clonotype was seen many times. The chain combines TRBV6-2 or TRBV6-3 with TRBJ2-2, with 10 bases that match TRBD2. V shed 5 bases, J shed 4 bases, and the junction held 10 bases outside the gene matches. The V gene's germline CDR1 is MNHEY and CDR2 SVGEGT. The CDR3 length is 17 residues. The CDR3 coding sequence is TGTGCCAGCAGTCAATTCGCTAGCGGGGGTCCCACCGGGGAGCTGTTTTTT. Translation: CASSQFASGGPTGELFF.

There are many counts of this clonotype. J is TRBJ2-3 and V is TRBV6-6; D is ambiguous. The CDR3 totals 12 residues. In germline, CDR1 is MNHNY, CDR2 SVGAGI (reference sequence). V was clipped by 5 bases and J by 2 bases, with 5 bases between them. CDR3 residues: CASSLFTDTQYF. The CDR3 DNA reads TGTGCCAGCAGTCTTTTCACAGATACGCAGTATTTT.

The chain couples TRBV19 to TRBJ1-1; D might be TRBD1 (5 bases). The CDR3 is 18 amino acids. V was clipped by 5 bases and J by 4 bases, with 26 bases between them. CDR1 is LNHDA and CDR2 is SQIVND in the germline V gene (reference sequence). The CDR3 loop reads CASSVVFQGALQGTEAFF. In DNA form, the CDR3 reads TGTGCCAGTAGTGTTGTATTCCAGGGAGCCCTGCAGGGCACTGAAGCTTTCTTT.

This clonotype was counted many times. The chain couples TRBV12-3 or TRBV12-4 to TRBJ2-3, with TRBD2 matching 7 bases. Unmatched junction bases numbered 7, after V lost 2 bases and J lost 2 bases. The CDR3 sequence is 16 residues long. Here the CDR3 reads CASSLLERGNTDTQYF. The CDR3, as DNA: TGTGCCAGCAGTTTATTGGAGCGGGGAAACACAGATACGCAGTATTTT.

This clonotype was seen a handful of times. J is TRBJ2-7 and V is TRBV15, with 8 bases matching TRBD1. The CDR3 sequence is 17 residues long. Looked up from germline, CDR1 is LNHNV and CDR2 is YYDKDF (reference sequence). V gave up 1 base and J gave up 4 bases; unmatched junction bases: 12. In nucleotides, the CDR3 is TGTGCCACCAGCAGAGGCCCCCAGGGGGCGAGTGGGTACGAGCAGTACTTC. Protein: CATSRGPQGASGYEQYF.

In this sample, this clonotype turned up many times. V usage is TRBV4-3 and J usage is TRBJ2-4; possibly TRBD2 for D (5 bases). Trimming removed 0 bases at V and 6 bases at J, with 12 bases between. This CDR3 contains 15 residues. CDR1 is LGHNA and CDR2 is YSLEER in the germline V gene. The CDR3 sequence is CASSQDRFEGNIQYF. In DNA, the CDR3 is TGCGCCAGCAGCCAAGATCGCTTTGAGGGAAACATTCAGTACTTC.

This sequence joins TRBV7-9 and TRBJ1-4; TRBD1 is a possible D gene (5 bases). Germline V gene sequence: CDR1 SEHNR, CDR2 FQNEAQ (reference sequence). Trimming left V 1 base short and J 12 bases short, with 18 bases between. The CDR3 consists of 15 residues. CDR3 in amino acids: CASSLGALGGRELFF. The DNA of the CDR3 is TGTGCCAGCAGCTTAGGCGCTCTCGGGGGGAGAGAACTGTTTTTT.

A few counts support this clonotype. The chain employs TRBV6-1 and TRBJ2-1; a weak D match, TRBD2 (6 bases). The CDR3 sequence is 18 residues long. The V end was cut by 5 bases, the J end by 7 bases, with 27 bases between. The germline V gene encodes CDR1 MNHNS and CDR2 SASEGT. The CDR3 loop is CASSPPGAVPSRGNEQFF. The CDR3 coding sequence is TGTGCCAGCAGTCCGCCGGGAGCGGTACCATCCCGAGGAAATGAGCAGTTCTTC.